A single sample gave rise to the 7 T cell receptor beta chains below, sequenced in a study of blood T cell repertoires in COVID-19. Here immunoSEQ multiplex PCR was the method, and the copy in TCRdb shows in-frame clones only, minus some. The profile shows approximately 150,000 clones, approximately 86% of them singletons. The sequencing input was peripheral blood. Every receptor here comes from a woman of 80 years or more with COVID-19, enrolled during active disease.

The chain couples TRBV10-3 to TRBJ2-2, with 10 bases aligning to TRBD2. This CDR3 is built from 14 residues. CDR1 and CDR2 from the germline V gene are ENHRY and SYGVKD. J was trimmed by 4 bases and V by 7 bases; bases with no gene match: 3. CDR3 region: CAITRTSGTGELFF. CDR3 coding DNA: TGTGCCATCACTAGGACTAGCGGCACCGGGGAGCTGTTTTTT.

The table lists this clone with a count of one. The rearrangement links TRBV19 to TRBJ1-4; D may be TRBD1 (6 bases). From germline, CDR1 is LNHDA and CDR2 SQIVND (reference sequence). The length of the CDR3 is 15 residues. V was cut by 5 bases and J by 6 bases, with 16 bases left in between. This CDR3 is CASSFRTAGDEKLFF. Written as DNA, the CDR3 is TGTGCCAGTAGTTTTCGGACAGCCGGAGATGAAAAACTGTTTTTT.

The chain recombines TRBV5-1 with TRBJ1-6; 9 bases are shared with TRBD1. The V gene's germline CDR1 is SGHRS and CDR2 YFSETQ. Trimming removed 0 bases from V and 2 bases from J; junction bases left unmatched: 9. The CDR3 loop spans 19 amino acids. CDR3 in amino acids: CASSLGDRELSPYNSPLHF. The CDR3 DNA is TGCGCCAGCAGCTTGGGGGACAGGGAATTGAGCCCCTATAATTCACCCCTCCACTTT.

The sample holds one count of this clone. This chain uses TRBV29-1 with TRBJ1-2; 7 bases fit TRBD1. Germline V lookup: CDR1 SQVTM, CDR2 ANQGSEA. Losses at the gene ends were 6 bases for V and 5 bases for J; bases not matched to a gene: 9. The CDR3 consists of 13 residues. CDR3: CSVYSGTAYGYTF. The CDR3 bases are TGCAGCGTCTACTCCGGGACAGCTTATGGCTACACCTTC.

The V gene is TRBV3-1 (or the pseudogene TRBV3-2), the J gene TRBJ2-7, with D possibly being TRBD1 (5 bases). Germline loops: CDR1 LGHDT, CDR2 YNNKEL (reference sequence). Trimming shortened V by 2 bases and J by 3 bases, and 14 bases separated the two germline ends. The CDR3 is 15 amino acids. Here the CDR3 DNA reads TGTGCCAGCAGCCAAATCTCCGGCAGGGTCTACGAGCAGTACTTC. Amino acid sequence: CASSQISGRVYEQYF.

This chain joins TRBV5-6 and TRBJ2-7; D possibly corresponds to TRBD2 (5 bases). Trimming took 3 bases from V and 4 from J, leaving 11 bases between them. CDR3 length: 13 amino acids. Germline V gene data show CDR1 as SGHDT and CDR2 as YYEEEE. The CDR3 loop is CASSSPRGYEQYF. In DNA form, the CDR3 reads TGTGCCAGCAGCTCTCCCCGGGGATACGAGCAGTACTTC.

The rearrangement links TRBV2 to TRBJ1-1; a weak D match, TRBD1 (5 bases). Germline values: CDR1 SNHLY, CDR2 FYNNEI. The CDR3 is 14 residues long. V lost 2 bases to trimming and J lost 5 bases, with 12 bases between them. The CDR3 DNA sequence: TGTGCCAGCAGTGAATTTGGGGGAGGAACTGAAGCTTTCTTT. It translates to CASSEFGGGTEAFF.